This T cell receptor beta chain was recovered during a study of T cell repertoires in cytomegalovirus infection. About the research overall: CMV infection together with matching HLA type was indicated by public TCR beta signatures.

A note on this clonotype: Its specificity is not known.

Each CDR3 protein gets one entry after TCRdb re-called the reads with MiXCR. The sample has roughly 990,000 distinct CDR3 sequences; around 30% are singletons. CDR1 is MNHEY and CDR2 is SMNVEV in the germline V gene (reference sequence). The CDR3 is made up of 13 amino acids. V was shortened by 7 bases and J by 5 bases, with 14 bases between the two germline ends. This rearrangement joins TRBV27 to TRBJ2-5; possibly TRBD2 for D (7 bases). This sequence originates from a human donor in good health (CMV status not recorded). Some clones in this sample may be carry-over from other donors' samples. The material sequenced was cultured CD8+ T cells from PBMCs, taken from culture after CMV antigen stimulation. The CDR3 loop is CASTEAGAETQYF. Here the CDR3 DNA reads TGTGCCAGCACCGAGGCGGGGGCGGAGACCCAGTACTTC.